One T cell receptor (beta chain) is described in this entry. No antigen is known for it. The V and J ends lost 1 base and 5 bases respectively, with 8 bases between them. The CDR3 runs 12 residues. CDR1 is SQVTM and CDR2 is ANQGSEA in the germline V gene. The study profiled TCR beta VDJ and CDR3 using genomic DNA as template. TCRdb reanalysed the reads using MiXCR and keeps one entry per CDR3 protein. The repertoire consists of about 210,000 distinct CDR3 sequences, with around 32% occurring once and the leading ten covering roughly 1.1%. This specimen belongs to a study of CD8+CD57+ T cells in acquired aplastic anemia. Study at large: DNA recovered from sorted CD4+ and CD8+ cells had a mean of 3.2 ug. Some 10 million reads were obtained on average for healthy donor CD4+ cells. Whole-study findings and limits: Patients were compared with controls for CD8+ Simpson's diversity, and no significant difference emerged. Found in both controls and patients were around 29 CD8+ CDR3 sequences.

The sample comprised sorted CD4+, CD8+, or CD8+CD57+ T cells (not recorded which) from PBMCs. V is TRBV29-1 and J is TRBJ2-5; D gene unclear. This clonotype was sampled from a human donor in good health, serving as a control. The CDR3 reads CSVEVLGETQYF. In DNA form, the CDR3 reads TGCAGCGTTGAAGTTCTGGGGGAGACCCAGTACTTC.